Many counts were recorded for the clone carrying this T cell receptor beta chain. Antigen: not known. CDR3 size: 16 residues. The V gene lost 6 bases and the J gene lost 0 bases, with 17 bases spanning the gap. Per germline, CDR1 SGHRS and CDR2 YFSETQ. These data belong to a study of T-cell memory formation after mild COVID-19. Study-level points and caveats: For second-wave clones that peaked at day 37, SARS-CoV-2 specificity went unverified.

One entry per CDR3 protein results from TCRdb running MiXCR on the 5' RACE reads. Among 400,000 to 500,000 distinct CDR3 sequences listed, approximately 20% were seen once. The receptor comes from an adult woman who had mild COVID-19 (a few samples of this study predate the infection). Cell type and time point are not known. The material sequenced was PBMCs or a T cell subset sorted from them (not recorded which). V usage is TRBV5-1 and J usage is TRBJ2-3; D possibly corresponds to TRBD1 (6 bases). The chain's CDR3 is CASTRGAVTSTDTQYF. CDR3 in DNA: TGCGCCAGCACCAGGGGAGCGGTAACTAGCACAGATACGCAGTATTTT.